The TCR beta chain described here comes from a study of blood T cell repertoires in COVID-19. Repertoires were generated with immunoSEQ multiplex PCR, while TCRdb's copy carries only in-frame clones and drops some. Of about 200,000 clones in the sample, under 90% were seen once. CDR3 length: 15 amino acids. With V trimmed by 3 bases and J by 5 bases, 7 bases remained unmatched. The germline V gene has CDR1 KGHSH and CDR2 LQKENI. Sequences were obtained from peripheral blood. V usage is TRBV18 and J usage is TRBJ1-5, with 7 nucleotides matching TRBD1. The sequence derives from an older person with COVID-19, enrolled during active disease. The CDR3 nucleotides are TGTGCCAGCTCACCCGCGACAGGGATTTATCAGCCCCAGCATTTT. Translating it yields CASSPATGIYQPQHF.